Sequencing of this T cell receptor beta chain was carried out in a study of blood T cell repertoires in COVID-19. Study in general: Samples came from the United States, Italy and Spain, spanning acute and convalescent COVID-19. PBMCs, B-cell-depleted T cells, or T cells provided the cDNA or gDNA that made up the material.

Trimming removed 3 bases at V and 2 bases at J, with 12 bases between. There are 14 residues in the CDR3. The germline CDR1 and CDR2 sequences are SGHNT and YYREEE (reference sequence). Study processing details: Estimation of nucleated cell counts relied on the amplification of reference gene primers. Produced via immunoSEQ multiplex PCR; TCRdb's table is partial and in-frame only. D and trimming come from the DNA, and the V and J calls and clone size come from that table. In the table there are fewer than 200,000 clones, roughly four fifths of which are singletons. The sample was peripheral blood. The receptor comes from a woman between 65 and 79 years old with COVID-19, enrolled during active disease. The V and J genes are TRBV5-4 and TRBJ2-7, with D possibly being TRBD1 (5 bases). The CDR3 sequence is CASSSQGETYEQYF. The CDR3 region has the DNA TGTGCCAGCAGCTCTCAGGGTGAGACCTACGAGCAGTACTTC.